The 12 T cell receptor beta chains given below trace back to one sample, sequenced in a study of T cell responses to AZD1222 COVID-19 vaccine. Data came from immunoSEQ multiplex PCR; TCRdb stores just in-frame clones and leaves some out. The sample holds over 100,000 clones, about 90% seen once. The material was peripheral blood, obtained on day 0 of AZD1222 vaccination. These receptors originate from an adult in good health.

V gene TRBV5-1 combines with J gene TRBJ1-6; perhaps TRBD1 as D (5 bases). The V end lost 7 bases, the J end lost 5 bases, and 16 bases lay between the germline ends. Germline assignment: CDR1 SGHRS and CDR2 YFSETQ. The CDR3 has 15 residues. The CDR3 DNA follows: TGCGCCAGCCACGCGGGGGGGACGGATAATTCACCCCTCCACTTT. It is translated as CASHAGGTDNSPLHF.

The chain joins TRBV28 to TRBJ1-6, with D tentatively TRBD1 (5 bases). V was trimmed by 11 bases and J by 5 bases, leaving 13 bases between them. This CDR3 has 13 residues. Germline-derived CDR1 and CDR2 are MDHEN and SYDVKM. The CDR3 loop is CASDGGDNSPLHF. CDR3 bases: TGTGCCTCAGATGGGGGGGATAATTCACCCCTCCACTTT. Drawing the rest from reference TRBV28 and TRBJ1-6, the complete variable domain is DVKVTQSSRYLVKRTGEKVFLECVQDMDHENMFWYRQDPGLGLRLIYFSYDVKMKEKGDIPEGYSVSREKKERFSLILESASTNQTSMYLCASDGGDNSPLHFGNGTRLTVT.

This chain connects TRBV2 to TRBJ2-5; 8 bases fit TRBD2. The CDR3 length is 14 residues. J lost 5 bases, V lost 10 bases, and 12 bases had no gene match. Germline values: CDR1 SNHLY, CDR2 FYNNEI. This chain's CDR3 is CATSNAGGGETQYF. The CDR3 nucleotides read TGTGCCACCTCGAACGCGGGAGGAGGTGAGACCCAGTACTTC.

This clone has only a few counts. The chain uses TRBV18 and TRBJ2-1; 7 bases are a match to TRBD1. The germline V gene encodes CDR1 KGHSH and CDR2 LQKENI. Trimming at V came to 3 bases and at J to 6 bases, leaving 5 bases not matched to a gene. This CDR3 comprises 14 residues. CDR3 amino acids: CASSPAPGGNEQFF. The CDR3 nucleotides are TGTGCCAGCTCACCCGCCCCAGGGGGCAATGAGCAGTTCTTC.

This rearrangement joins TRBV19 to TRBJ2-3; 12 bases map to TRBD2. Trimming at V came to 5 bases and at J to 6 bases, leaving 9 bases not matched to a gene. The CDR3 has 16 residues. The germline V gene encodes CDR1 LNHDA and CDR2 SQIVND (reference sequence). CDR3 amino acids: CASSVLAGGPGDTQYF. In DNA form, the CDR3 reads TGTGCCAGTAGTGTACTAGCGGGAGGTCCGGGGGATACGCAGTATTTT.

The chain employs TRBV2 and TRBJ1-3; D is unresolved. CDR1 SNHLY and CDR2 FYNNEI come from the germline V gene. V lost 8 bases to trimming and J lost 2 bases, with 13 bases between them. The CDR3 has 14 residues. CDR3 region: CASVPDGAGNTIYF. The CDR3 DNA reads TGTGCCAGCGTTCCCGACGGGGCTGGAAACACCATATATTTT.

CDR3 nucleotides: TGCAGCGTAGGAAGGTGGGGACTCCAGAACACCGGGGAGCTGTTTTTT. It translates to CSVGRWGLQNTGELFF. V usage is TRBV29-1 and J usage is TRBJ2-2, with D tentatively TRBD2 (6 bases). Germline loops: CDR1 SQVTM, CDR2 ANQGSEA. The V end lost 6 bases, the J end lost 1 base, and 18 bases lay between the germline ends. This CDR3 comprises 16 residues.

The chain combines TRBV6-5 with TRBJ2-3, with D perhaps assigned TRBD1 or TRBD2 (5 bases each). The CDR3 covers 15 residues. From germline, CDR1 is MNHEY and CDR2 SVGAGI. V was pared by 4 bases and J by 4 bases, with 15 bases between. Here the CDR3 reads CASSFSRDRADTQYF. The CDR3 region has the DNA TGTGCCAGCAGTTTTAGCCGGGACCGTGCAGATACGCAGTATTTT.

The V call is TRBV7-2, the J call TRBJ1-2, with a weak D call TRBD1 (6 bases). The CDR3 runs 14 residues. In germline, CDR1 is SGHTA, CDR2 FQGNSA. The V gene lost 5 bases and the J gene lost 4 bases, with 14 bases spanning the gap. CDR3 protein: CASSPDGTTYGYTF. The CDR3 region has the DNA TGTGCCAGCAGCCCAGACGGGACAACCTATGGCTACACCTTC.

The V and J genes are TRBV7-6 and TRBJ1-4; possibly TRBD1 for D (5 bases). Trimming took off 5 bases at V and 8 bases at J, with 21 bases between the two ends. The germline gives CDR1 SGHVS, CDR2 FNYEAQ. This CDR3 region has 16 residues. The CDR3 spells CASSPGYGTSGEKLFF. CDR3 sequence (DNA): TGTGCCAGCAGCCCCGGCTATGGGACTTCGGGGGAAAAACTGTTTTTT. The full variable domain, completed using reference TRBV7-6 and TRBJ1-4, is GAGVSQSPRYKVTKRGQDVALRCDPISGHVSLYWYRQALGQGPEFLTYFNYEAQQDKSGLPNDRFSAERPEGSISTLTIQRTEQRDSAMYRCASSPGYGTSGEKLFFGSGTQLSVL.

This clone appeared a few times. The rearrangement joins TRBV7-9 to TRBJ2-2; D remains ambiguous. This CDR3 spans 12 amino acids. V was clipped by 9 bases and J by 3 bases, with 8 bases between them. Germline V gives CDR1 SEHNR, CDR2 FQNEAQ (reference sequence). This CDR3 reads CASTEDTGELFF. Written as DNA, the CDR3 is TGTGCCAGTACTGAGGACACCGGGGAGCTGTTTTTT. The variable domain in full, with the rest retrieved from reference TRBV7-9 and TRBJ2-2, is DTGVSQNPRHKITKRGQNVTFRCDPISEHNRLYWYRQTLGQGPEFLTYFQNEAQLEKSRLLSDRFSAERPKGSFSTLEIQRTEQGDSAMYLCASTEDTGELFFGEGSRLTVL.

This sequence joins TRBV6-7 and TRBJ2-5; D is unclear. TRBV6-7 is an ORF for which the function is uncertain. There are 14 residues in the CDR3. Trimming removed 4 bases at V and 5 bases at J, with 14 bases between. The CDR3 spells CASSFRPGGETQYF. The CDR3 DNA follows: TGTGCCAGCAGTTTCCGGCCAGGTGGGGAGACCCAGTACTTC.